This TCR beta chain originates from a study of Ad26.COV2.S vaccination and SARS-CoV-2 variants (dated by TCRdb to about 2021). About the investigation overall: Donors in the vaccine arm were drawn from COV1001, a phase I-IIa trial of Ad26.COV2.S in healthy adults that was multicentre, randomized, double-blind and placebo-controlled. Dosing of Ad26.COV2.S was intramuscular, at either 5x10^10 or 1x10^11 viral particles, delivered as one shot or as two shots spaced 56 days apart. TCRbeta repertoire sequencing was used to assess the specificity and breadth of SARS-CoV-2-reactive T cell receptors after Ad26.COV2.S vaccination. A total of some 30 samples were included in the TCR-sequenced set, comprising about 20 Ad26.COV2.S vaccine recipients, 5 placebo recipients and 8 SARS-CoV-2 convalescent individuals. Trial participants were randomized into five groups of five, in which low-dose or high-dose Ad26.COV2.S was given once or twice, or placebo was given on both occasions. Investigators remained blinded to trial group allocation during experiments and outcome assessment.

This clone turned up a few times. What this receptor recognizes is not known. Base quality data are lacking; no much larger clone is found one base away. TCRbeta CDR3 regions were sequenced with the immunoSEQ Assay. After extraction, genomic DNA underwent amplification by bias-controlled multiplex PCR, followed by high-throughput sequencing. Turning to the authors' computational methods: To quantify the absolute abundance of every unique TCRbeta CDR3 region, sequences were collapsed and filtered. Usable DNA was measured by amplifying reference genes present in all nucleated cells, and TCRbeta template counts were normalized to that usable DNA to estimate T cell fraction. Repertoire TCRs were annotated as SARS-CoV-2-specific by exact matching of V gene, CDR3 amino acid sequence and J gene to a known reactive TCR set. The reference SARS-CoV-2 TCR set was obtained from MIRA and was filtered for enrichment in COVID-19-positive ImmuneCODE repertoires, whereby public or cross-reactive TCRs were removed. Based on the MIRA antigens, annotated TCRs were further analysed at the level of specific ORF or position within ORF. Breadth was defined as the number of annotated unique rearrangements divided by the total number of unique productive rearrangements, and depth was defined as the summed frequency of the annotated unique rearrangements. Group comparisons of TCR breadth used two-sided Wilcoxon rank-sum tests. Sourced from immuneACCESS, this table was stored by TCRdb with only in-frame sequences that have V and J called. A share of the clones is absent; for the studies checked, an unresolved V gene accounts for under half, and the remainder has no known explanation. For V, J and clone size, that table is used; D and trimming come from the DNA. The sample table records 350,000 to 500,000 clones; about 90% of these occur just once. In total, the top ten clones hold about 4.5% of the sample.

Beyond this particular receptor, the publication reports: It was noted by the authors that total T cell responses may have been underestimated by the TCR breadth and depth analyses. Comparable non-spike TCR breadth was observed between vaccine and placebo recipients, consistent with only spike being contained in the vaccine. The study lacked the statistical power to compare responses across vaccine doses or regimens. Ad26.COV2.S recipients had higher spike-specific TCR breadth than placebo recipients (P = 0.0014). After vaccination, substantial breadth of spike-specific CD8+ and CD4+ T cell responses was reported.

Interpreted using the paper, the treatment or condition label stands for: some 20 received Ad26.COV2.S at low or high dose, single or two shots; 5 received placebo; per-sample allocation not given. For vaccine and placebo recipients, the sequenced repertoires came from samples collected on day 63 after the first injection. Between 29 July and 7 August 2020, Cohort 1b enrolled about two dozen adults aged 18-55 years at one site in Boston, USA. As a vaccine, Ad26.COV2.S was a replication-incompetent adenovirus type 26 vector that expressed a prefusion-stabilized SARS-CoV-2 spike protein derived from the original Wuhan strain. The cysteine opens and the phenylalanine closes a CDR3 of 16 amino acids. Only the CDR3 portion is preserved as DNA: 48 bases, with reading frame beginning at the first base. Trimming removed 2 bases from V and 10 bases from J, leaving 23 bases between the germline ends. CDR1 SGHTA and CDR2 FQGTGA were looked up in the germline V gene.

The sequence links TRBV7-3 to TRBJ1-1; TRBD1 is a possible D gene, resting on 6 matching bases. The receptor's source is a person aged 18 to 59 who received the Ad26.COV2.S COVID-19 vaccine or a placebo. The sample consisted of peripheral blood, taken in a trial of Ad26.COV2.S vaccine versus placebo. The CDR3 sequence is CASSLGPGGPGHRAFF. The sequenced DNA is TGTGCCAGCAGCTTAGGGCCCGGGGGGCCAGGTCACAGAGCTTTCTTT.